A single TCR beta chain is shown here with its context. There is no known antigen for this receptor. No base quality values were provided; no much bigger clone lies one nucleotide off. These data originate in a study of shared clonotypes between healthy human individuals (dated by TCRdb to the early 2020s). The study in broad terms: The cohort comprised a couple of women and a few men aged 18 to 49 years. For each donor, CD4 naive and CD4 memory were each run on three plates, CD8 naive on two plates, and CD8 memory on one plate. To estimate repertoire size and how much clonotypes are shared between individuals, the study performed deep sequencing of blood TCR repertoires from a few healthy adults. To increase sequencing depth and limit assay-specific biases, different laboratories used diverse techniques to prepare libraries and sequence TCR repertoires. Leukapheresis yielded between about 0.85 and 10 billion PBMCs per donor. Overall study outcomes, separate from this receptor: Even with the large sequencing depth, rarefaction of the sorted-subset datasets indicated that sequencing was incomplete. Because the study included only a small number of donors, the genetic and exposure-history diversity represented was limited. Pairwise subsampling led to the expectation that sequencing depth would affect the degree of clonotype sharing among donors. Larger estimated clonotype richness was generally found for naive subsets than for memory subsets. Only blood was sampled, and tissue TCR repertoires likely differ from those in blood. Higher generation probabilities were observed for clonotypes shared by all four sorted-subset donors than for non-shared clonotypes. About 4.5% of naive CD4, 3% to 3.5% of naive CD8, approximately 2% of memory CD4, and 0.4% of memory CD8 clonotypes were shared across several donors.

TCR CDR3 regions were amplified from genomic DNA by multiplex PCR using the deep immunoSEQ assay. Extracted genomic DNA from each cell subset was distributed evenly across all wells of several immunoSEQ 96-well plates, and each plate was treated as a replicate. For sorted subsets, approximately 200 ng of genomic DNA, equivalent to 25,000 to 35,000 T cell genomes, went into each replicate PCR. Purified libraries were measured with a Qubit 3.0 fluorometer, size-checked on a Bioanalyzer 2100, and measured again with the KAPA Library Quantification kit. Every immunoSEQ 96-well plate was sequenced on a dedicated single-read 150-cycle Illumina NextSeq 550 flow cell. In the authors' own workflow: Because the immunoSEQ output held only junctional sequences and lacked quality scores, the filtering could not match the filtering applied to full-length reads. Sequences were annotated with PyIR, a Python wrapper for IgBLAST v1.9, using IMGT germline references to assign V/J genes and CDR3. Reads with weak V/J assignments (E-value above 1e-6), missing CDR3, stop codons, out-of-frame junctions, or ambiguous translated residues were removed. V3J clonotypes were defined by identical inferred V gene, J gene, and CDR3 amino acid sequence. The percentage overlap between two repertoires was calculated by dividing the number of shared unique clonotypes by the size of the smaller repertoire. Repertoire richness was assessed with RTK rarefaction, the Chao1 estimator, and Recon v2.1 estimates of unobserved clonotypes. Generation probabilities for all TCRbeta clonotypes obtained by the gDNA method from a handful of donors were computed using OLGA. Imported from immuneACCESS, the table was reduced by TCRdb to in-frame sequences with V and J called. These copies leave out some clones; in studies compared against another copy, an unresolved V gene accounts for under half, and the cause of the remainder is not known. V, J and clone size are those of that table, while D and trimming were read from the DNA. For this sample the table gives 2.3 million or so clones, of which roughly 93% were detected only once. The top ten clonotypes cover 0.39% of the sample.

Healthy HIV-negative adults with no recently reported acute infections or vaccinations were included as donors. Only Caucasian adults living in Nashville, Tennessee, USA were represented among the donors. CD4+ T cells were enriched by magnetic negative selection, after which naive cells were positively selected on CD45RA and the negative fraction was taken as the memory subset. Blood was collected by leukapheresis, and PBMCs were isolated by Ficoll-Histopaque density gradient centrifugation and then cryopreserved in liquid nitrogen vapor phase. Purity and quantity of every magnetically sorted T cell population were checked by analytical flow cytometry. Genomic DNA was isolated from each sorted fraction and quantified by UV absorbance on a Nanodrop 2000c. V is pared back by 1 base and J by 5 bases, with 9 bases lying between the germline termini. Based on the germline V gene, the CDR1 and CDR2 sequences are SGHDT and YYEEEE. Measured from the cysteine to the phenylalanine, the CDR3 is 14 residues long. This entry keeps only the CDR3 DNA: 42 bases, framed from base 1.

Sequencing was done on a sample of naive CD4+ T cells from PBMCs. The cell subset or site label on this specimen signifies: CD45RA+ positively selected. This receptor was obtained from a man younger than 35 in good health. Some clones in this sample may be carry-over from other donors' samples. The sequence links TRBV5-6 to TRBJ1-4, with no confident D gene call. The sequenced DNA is TGTGCCAGCAGCTTGAGACGATCAAATGAAAAACTGTTTTTT. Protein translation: CASSLRRSNEKLFF.